Following are 27 T cell receptor beta chains from one sample sequenced in a study of immune cell composition in non-small cell lung cancer. This table comes from immunoSEQ multiplex PCR, and its TCRdb copy is limited to in-frame clones, with some not included. In the table there are around 16,000 clones, over 65% of which are singletons. Normal lung sampling was at least 3 cm from the tumour, as distant as possible. These data also formed part of another study, on CD4 T cells in lung cancer.

The sequenced sample consisted of non-adjacent lung tissue. All receptors derive from a human donor with non-small cell lung cancer.

The chain carries TRBV30 and TRBJ1-4; the match to TRBD1 covers 9 bases. V was pared by 0 bases and J by 8 bases, with 4 bases of the junction left unmatched. CDR3 length equals 14 residues. Germline V gene data show CDR1 as GTSNPN and CDR2 as SVGIG (reference sequence). CDR3 region: CAWSVGQGQEKLFF. CDR3 sequence (DNA): TGTGCCTGGAGTGTGGGACAGGGCCAAGAAAAACTGTTTTTT.

The chain employs TRBV21-1 and TRBJ2-7; the table's D call, TRBD2, has no DNA check behind it. TRBV21-1 is classified as a pseudogene. The CDR3 is made up of 13 amino acids. CDR3 loop: CASSPRSEDLMDF. CDR3 sequence (DNA): TGTGCCAGCAGCCCTCGGAGTGAGGACTTGATGGACTTC.

The chain employs TRBV5-6 and TRBJ1-3, with D possibly being TRBD1 (5 bases). The CDR3 consists of 16 residues. V lost 2 bases and J lost 0, with 12 bases in between. Germline assignment: CDR1 SGHDT and CDR2 YYEEEE. CDR3 DNA: TGTGCCAGCAGCTTTACAGGTCCCAGCTCTGGAAACACCATATATTTT. It yields the protein CASSFTGPSSGNTIYF.

This chain links TRBV5-6 with TRBJ1-5, with 7 bases aligning to TRBD1. The CDR3 is 16 amino acids. The germline gives CDR1 SGHDT, CDR2 YYEEEE. Germline trimming cut 4 bases from V and 4 bases from J; bases unmatched to any gene: 11. This CDR3 is CASSLRVGTENQPQHF. DNA for the CDR3: TGTGCCAGCAGCCTGCGGGTCGGGACAGAAAATCAGCCCCAGCATTTT.

This sequence joins TRBV9 and TRBJ2-1; 10 positions match TRBD1. CDR1 SGDLS and CDR2 YYNGEE come from the germline V gene. This CDR3 contains 15 residues. Trimming took 4 bases from V and 8 from J; bases not matched to a gene: 9. This CDR3 is CASSSSGQGLHEQFF. CDR3 bases: TGTGCCAGCAGCTCCTCGGGACAGGGGCTCCATGAGCAGTTCTTC. Full variable domain (outside the CDR3, taken from reference TRBV9 and TRBJ2-1): DSGVTQTPKHLITATGQRVTLRCSPRSGDLSVYWYQQSLDQGLQFLIQYYNGEERAKGNILERFSAQQFPDLHSELNLSSLELGDSALYFCASSSSGQGLHEQFFGPGTRLTVL.

This clone was picked up one time. V and J are TRBV5-5 and TRBJ2-7; tentative D call: TRBD1 (5 bases). Between the trimmed V and J ends, which lost 2 bases and 3 bases, there was a span of 12 bases. This CDR3 has 14 amino acids. The germline gives CDR1 SGHKS, CDR2 YYEKEE (reference sequence). In nucleotides, the CDR3 is TGTGCCAGCAGCTTTCAACAGGTCAACTACGAGCAGTACTTC. Translation gives CASSFQQVNYEQYF.

The chain combines TRBV11-3 with TRBJ1-5; no definite D call. Trimming left V 1 base short and J 0 bases short, with 10 bases between. Germline CDR1 reads SGHNT; CDR2 reads YENEEA. There are 16 residues in the CDR3. CDR3 DNA sequence: TGTGCCAGCAGCTTAGGGTCAGCGTATAGCAATCAGCCCCAGCATTTT. Protein product: CASSLGSAYSNQPQHF.

This chain joins TRBV5-6 and TRBJ2-1, with 11 bases aligning to TRBD2. Germline assignment: CDR1 SGHDT and CDR2 YYEEEE. The length of the CDR3 is 15 residues. V was pared by 5 bases and J by 5 bases, with 6 bases of the junction left unmatched. The CDR3 region is CASRLAGGHDNEQFF. The CDR3 nucleotides read TGTGCCAGCAGGTTAGCGGGGGGGCACGACAATGAGCAGTTCTTC. The whole variable domain, remainder taken from reference TRBV5-6 and TRBJ2-1, is DAGVTQSPTHLIKTRGQQVTLRCSPKSGHDTVSWYQQALGQGPQFIFQYYEEEERQRGNFPDRFSGHQFPNYSSELNVNALLLGDSALYLCASRLAGGHDNEQFFGPGTRLTVL.

The rearrangement links TRBV10-3 to TRBJ2-1; the match to TRBD2 covers 8 bases. Germline values: CDR1 ENHRY, CDR2 SYGVKD. CDR3 length: 14 amino acids. The CDR3 protein is CAVYGGGSYNEQFF. CDR3 nucleotides: TGTGCAGTCTATGGCGGGGGGTCTTACAATGAGCAGTTCTTC.

The chain couples TRBV5-1 to TRBJ2-7; 9 bases are a match to TRBD1. J gave up 2 bases and V 4 bases, and 7 bases lay outside the gene matches. The CDR3 sequence is 15 residues long. Germline CDR1 reads SGHRS; CDR2 reads YFSETQ. CDR3 in amino acids: CASSQTGTGPYEQYF. CDR3 nucleotides: TGCGCCAGCAGCCAAACCGGGACAGGGCCCTACGAGCAGTACTTC.

The chain carries TRBV15 and TRBJ2-5; 7 bases are a match to TRBD1. The V and J ends lost 0 bases and 4 bases, in that order; junction bases with no gene match: 5. Germline V gene lookup returns CDR1 LNHNV and CDR2 YYDKDF (reference sequence). The CDR3 has 15 residues. The CDR3 spells CATSRDARQGETQYF. The CDR3 DNA is TGTGCCACCAGCAGAGATGCGAGACAGGGAGAGACCCAGTACTTC.

The gene calls are TRBV4-2 and TRBJ1-2, with D maybe TRBD1 (5 bases). Germline assignment: CDR1 LGHNA and CDR2 YNFKEQ. The CDR3 loop spans 14 amino acids. V lost 5 bases and J lost 0, with 10 bases in between. Here the CDR3 DNA reads TGTGCCAGCAGCTTGGACACCGCTAACTATGGCTACACCTTC. It is translated as CASSLDTANYGYTF.

In this sample, this clone turned up a few times. This chain connects TRBV19 to TRBJ2-7; possibly TRBD2 for D (6 bases). The CDR3 consists of 13 residues. CDR1 is LNHDA, CDR2 SQIVND, per germline (reference sequence). The V end was cut by 6 bases, the J end by 2 bases, with 11 bases between. The CDR3 sequence: CASSPGGTYEQYF. Written as DNA, the CDR3 is TGTGCCAGTAGCCCCGGGGGAACCTACGAGCAGTACTTC.

The chain couples TRBV6-5 to TRBJ1-1; D gene uncertain. In germline, CDR1 is MNHEY, CDR2 SVGAGI. There are 14 residues in the CDR3. V was pared by 6 bases and J by 3 bases, with 14 bases between. Here the CDR3 DNA reads TGTGCCAGCAGGTCTGGGCAGAGAGACACTGAAGCTTTCTTT. Its translation: CASRSGQRDTEAFF.

This chain links TRBV27 with TRBJ2-1; 9 nucleotides align to TRBD1. Trimming at V came to 2 bases and at J to 7 bases, leaving 12 bases not matched to a gene. CDR3 length: 17 residues. Germline loops: CDR1 MNHEY, CDR2 SMNVEV (reference sequence). The CDR3 DNA reads TGTGCCAGCAGTTTACTTAAAACCGGGACAGGGTGGAATGAGCAGTTCTTC. Translated: CASSLLKTGTGWNEQFF.

The chain couples TRBV2 to TRBJ1-2; D call uncertain. CDR3 length equals 16 residues. Looked up from germline, CDR1 is SNHLY and CDR2 is FYNNEI. V shed 1 base and J shed 3 bases, with 15 bases lying between them. CDR3 DNA sequence: TGTGCCAGCAGTGAAGTTCGGCGGGCAATAGACTATGGCTACACCTTC. This translates into CASSEVRRAIDYGYTF.

Judged by abundance, this clone is large. The chain couples TRBV7-6 to TRBJ1-3; D ambiguous. CDR3 length equals 12 residues. Germline-derived CDR1 and CDR2 are SGHVS and FNYEAQ. Trimming cost V 4 bases and J 4 bases, with 5 bases left between them. The DNA for the CDR3 is TGTGCCAGCAGCTCAGAAGGAAACACCATATATTTT. Translation: CASSSEGNTIYF.

CDR3 loop: CATSRDPAANTGELFF. The DNA for the CDR3 is TGTGCCACCAGCAGAGATCCAGCGGCGAACACCGGGGAGCTGTTTTTT. The genes are TRBV15 and TRBJ2-2, with TRBD2 as a possible D gene (5 bases). The germline gives CDR1 LNHNV, CDR2 YYDKDF (reference sequence). Trimming removed 0 bases at V and 0 bases at J, with 8 bases between. The CDR3 runs 16 residues.

CDR3 in DNA: TGTGCCAGCAGTTCCGAGAAGCACACTGAAGCTTTCTTT. The encoded protein is CASSSEKHTEAFF. J is TRBJ1-1 and V is TRBV2; D is undetermined. The CDR3 runs to 13 residues. V was pared by 5 bases and J by 3 bases, with 10 bases between. CDR1 is SNHLY, CDR2 FYNNEI, per germline.

This clone came up a few times. This rearrangement joins TRBV6-5 to TRBJ1-2, with a weak D call TRBD1 (5 bases). The germline V and J ends were trimmed by 0 bases and 7 bases, with 12 bases remaining between them. The length of the CDR3 is 14 residues. CDR1 and CDR2 (germline): MNHEY, SVGAGI. The CDR3 sequence is CASSYSPGGIGYTF. The DNA of the CDR3 is TGTGCCAGCAGTTACTCGCCGGGGGGGATTGGCTACACCTTC.

The CDR3 nucleotides are TGTGCCAGCGGACCGACAGGGGGAGGCTATGGCTACACCTTC. Amino acids: CASGPTGGGYGYTF. V and J are TRBV2 and TRBJ1-2; 9 bases match TRBD1. Germline values: CDR1 SNHLY, CDR2 FYNNEI. The CDR3 has 14 residues. J lost 4 bases, V lost 8 bases, and 8 bases had no gene match. The full variable domain, rest sourced from reference TRBV2 and TRBJ1-2, is EPEVTQTPSHQVTQMGQEVILRCVPISNHLYFYWYRQILGQKVEFLVSFYNNEISEKSEIFDDQFSVERPDGSNFTLKIRSTKLEDSAMYFCASGPTGGGYGYTFGSGTRLTVV.

The chain has TRBV5-1 and TRBJ2-7, with a weak D call TRBD1 (6 bases). The CDR3 length is 14 residues. CDR1 SGHRS and CDR2 YFSETQ come from the germline V gene. V shed 3 bases and J shed 1 base, with 11 bases lying between them. CDR3 DNA: TGCGCCAGCAGCTGGGCAGGGGAGTCCTACGAGCAGTACTTC. Translating it yields CASSWAGESYEQYF.

V gene TRBV2 combines with J gene TRBJ2-2; D unresolved. There are 16 residues in the CDR3. Trimming stripped 3 bases from V and 2 bases from J, with 13 bases between. In germline, CDR1 is SNHLY, CDR2 FYNNEI. The CDR3: CASSEVAAGNTGELFF. The CDR3 DNA sequence: TGTGCCAGCAGTGAGGTGGCGGCCGGCAACACCGGGGAGCTGTTTTTT.

This clone occurred once. J is TRBJ2-5 and V is TRBV5-6; no clear D. The CDR3 runs to 13 residues. Germline V lookup: CDR1 SGHDT, CDR2 YYEEEE. Trimming took 3 bases from V and 5 from J, leaving 11 bases between them. The CDR3 DNA reads as TGTGCCAGCAGCTCCCTGCTTGGGGAGACCCAGTACTTC. It codes for CASSSLLGETQYF. Looking up the rest from reference TRBV5-6 and TRBJ2-5 gives the full variable domain: DAGVTQSPTHLIKTRGQQVTLRCSPKSGHDTVSWYQQALGQGPQFIFQYYEEEERQRGNFPDRFSGHQFPNYSSELNVNALLLGDSALYLCASSSLLGETQYFGPGTRLLVL.

The chain combines TRBV6-5 with TRBJ1-5; the D gene is possibly TRBD1 (6 bases). Trimming took 2 bases from V and 9 from J, leaving 14 bases between them. Germline CDR1 and CDR2: MNHEY and SVGAGI. This CDR3 is built from 14 residues. DNA for the CDR3: TGTGCCAGCAGTTACGGACAGTCCCTTCGGCCCCAGCATTTT. Translation: CASSYGQSLRPQHF.

The chain links TRBV18 to TRBJ2-7; 11 nucleotides match TRBD2. The length of the CDR3 is 14 residues. After removal of 6 bases from V and 3 bases from J, the junction contained 4 bases not matched to a gene. The germline V gene has CDR1 KGHSH and CDR2 LQKENI. CDR3 sequence (DNA): TGTGCCAGCTCGACTAGCGGGGCTAGCTACGAGCAGTACTTC. Translation gives CASSTSGASYEQYF.

The CDR3 region has the DNA TGTGCCAGCAGCTTCGGTAGCGGCCTCACCGGGGAGCTGTTTTTT. Its protein product is CASSFGSGLTGELFF. The gene calls are TRBV11-3 and TRBJ2-2, with D maybe TRBD2 (6 bases). From germline, CDR1 is SGHNT and CDR2 YENEEA. Trimming took off 3 bases at V and 4 bases at J, with 12 bases between the two ends. The CDR3 loop spans 15 amino acids.